The clone carrying this T cell receptor (beta chain) was detected ten times or more. This sample is drawn from a study of low-dose radiotherapy and immunotherapy resistance in tumors. Study-wide background: Intravenous ipilimumab 1 mg/kg every six weeks was given with nivolumab 240 mg every two weeks.

Both TCRalpha and TCRbeta chains were reverse transcribed with V-gene-specific primers. The TCRs were subjected to amplification over about 20 PCR cycles employing a constant-region primer in conjunction with a V-primer adapter. TCRdb reanalysed the reads using MiXCR and keeps one entry per CDR3 protein. This sample has around 80,000 distinct CDR3 sequences, with 18% found just once. Time point of the sample: before trial treatment. Each donor was administered nivolumab, ipilimumab, aspirin, low-dose cyclophosphamide and low-dose radiotherapy. Trimming took 0 bases from V and 2 from J; bases not matched to a gene: 6. The CDR3 sequence is 17 residues long. Germline-derived CDR1 and CDR2 are PRHDT and FYEKMQ (reference sequence).

The receptor was isolated from a male donor with prostate cancer. The rearrangement uses TRBV13 and TRBJ2-3, with 9 positions matching TRBD2. The material was PBMCs, obtained before treatment. The CDR3 reads CASSLGRTSASTDTQYF. CDR3 in DNA: TGTGCCAGCAGCTTAGGCCGGACTAGCGCCTCCACAGATACGCAGTATTTT.